The clone carrying this T cell receptor beta chain has a count of ten or more. From the 5' RACE reads, TCRdb called clonotypes with MiXCR, one entry per CDR3 protein. The sample has more than 30,000 distinct CDR3 sequences; 10% are singletons. The data belong to a study of spatial heterogeneity in lung cancer. The CDR3 totals 16 residues. The junction had 10 bases not matched to a gene; V was cut back by 3 bases and J by 5 bases. Per the germline V gene, CDR1 is SGHVS and CDR2 is FNYEAQ. The time point is: blood at routine non-recurrence follow-up after resection. The chain recombines TRBV7-6 with TRBJ2-5, with 9 bases identical to TRBD1. The sequence was collected from a female donor with early-stage non-small cell lung cancer. The starting material was PBMCs, obtained at follow-up. CDR3 residues: CASSLKDRGIWETQYF. DNA of the CDR3: TGTGCCAGCAGCTTGAAGGACAGGGGAATTTGGGAGACCCAGTACTTC.